Shown below are 25 T cell receptor beta chains from a single sample sequenced in a study of blood T cell repertoires in COVID-19. TCRdb's table, derived via immunoSEQ multiplex PCR, lists solely in-frame clones and lacks some. The table has 200,000 to 300,000 clones, about 87% seen once; the top ten hold roughly 5.6%. The specimen was peripheral blood. The receptor set was obtained from a woman aged 55-70 years with COVID-19, enrolled during active disease.

Notes on this clone: Other DNA sequences of this sample code for an identical CDR3. The rearrangement joins TRBV5-1 to TRBJ2-3, with 13 nucleotides matching TRBD2. The length of the CDR3 is 15 residues. Germline values: CDR1 SGHRS, CDR2 YFSETQ. V lost 1 base and J lost 4; bases outside the gene matches: 0. The CDR3 loop reads CASSLTSGRADTQYF. For the CDR3, the DNA is TGCGCCAGCAGCTTGACTAGCGGGAGGGCAGATACGCAGTATTTT.

The chain uses TRBV5-4 and TRBJ1-1; D may be TRBD1 (6 bases). CDR1 is SGHNT and CDR2 is YYREEE in the germline V gene (reference sequence). The CDR3 is made up of 13 amino acids. The ends were cut back, 4 bases at V and 7 bases at J, with 14 bases in the middle. The chain's CDR3 is CASSPREGGEAFF. CDR3 in DNA: TGTGCCAGCAGCCCACGGGAGGGGGGTGAAGCTTTCTTT.

This rearrangement joins TRBV6-4 to TRBJ2-1; 8 bases map to TRBD1. V lost 6 bases, J lost 8 bases, and 12 bases stayed unmatched. The germline CDR1 and CDR2 sequences are MRHNA and SNTAGT. The CDR3 runs 15 residues. The CDR3 here is CASSQDRVGGYEQFF. The CDR3 bases are TGTGCCAGCAGCCAGGACAGGGTCGGAGGATATGAGCAGTTCTTC.

The V call is TRBV11-2, the J call TRBJ1-3; TRBD1 matches 9 bases. With V trimmed by 5 bases and J by 9 bases, 11 bases remained unmatched. Germline V CDR1 and CDR2: SGHAT, FQNNGV. This CDR3 contains 15 residues. DNA for the CDR3: TGTGCCAGCAGCCCAAGCGGGACGACAGGGGGCACCATATATTTT. Protein product: CASSPSGTTGGTIYF.

The chain employs TRBV10-3 and TRBJ1-5, with TRBD1 identical over 8 bases. J was trimmed by 5 bases and V by 6 bases; bases with no gene match: 3. Germline CDR1 reads ENHRY; CDR2 reads SYGVKD. This CDR3 spans 13 amino acids. The CDR3, as DNA: TGTGCCATCAGGCCGACAGGGGATCAGCCCCAGCATTTT. Its protein is CAIRPTGDQPQHF.

The V and J genes are TRBV5-1 and TRBJ1-2; 9 positions match TRBD1. The CDR3 has 16 residues. Unmatched junction bases numbered 12, after V lost 4 bases and J lost 5 bases. The germline gives CDR1 SGHRS, CDR2 YFSETQ. The CDR3, as DNA: TGCGCCAGCAGCATTTCCTGGGACAGGGAATATTATGGCTACACCTTC. Encoded protein: CASSISWDREYYGYTF.

The rearrangement joins TRBV2 to TRBJ1-2, with 9 bases fitting TRBD1. J was trimmed by 6 bases and V by 7 bases; bases with no gene match: 21. Germline CDR1 SNHLY, CDR2 FYNNEI. This CDR3 has 18 amino acids. CDR3 in amino acids: CASTQHLTRDRAKNGYTF. CDR3 DNA: TGTGCCAGCACCCAACACCTTACTCGGGACAGGGCGAAAAATGGCTACACCTTC.

The chain uses TRBV18 and TRBJ1-4; TRBD1 matches at 7 bases. The CDR3 has 17 residues. Germline V gives CDR1 KGHSH, CDR2 LQKENI. The ends lost 1 base at V and 4 bases at J; junction bases unmatched: 9. The CDR3 DNA sequence: TGTGCCAGCTCACCACGGGGTAGGGGGCCGAATAATGAAAAACTGTTTTTT. This gives the protein CASSPRGRGPNNEKLFF.

The chain has TRBV20-1 and TRBJ2-5; the D gene is possibly TRBD1 (6 bases). Germline V gene sequence: CDR1 DFQATT, CDR2 SNEGSKA (reference sequence). There are 11 residues in the CDR3. V lost 5 bases, J lost 5 bases, and 9 bases lay in between. The CDR3 reads CSAGGGETQYF. The CDR3 DNA reads TGCAGTGCTGGGGGCGGGGAGACCCAGTACTTC.

This clone was observed a single time. This rearrangement joins TRBV28 to TRBJ2-3; 7 bases map to TRBD2. V dropped 4 bases and J dropped 2; count of bases not matched to a gene: 9. Germline assignment: CDR1 MDHEN and CDR2 SYDVKM. CDR3 length equals 16 residues. The CDR3 sequence: CASSSRQRGTTDTQYF. CDR3 in DNA: TGTGCCAGCAGTTCCCGCCAGCGGGGCACCACAGATACGCAGTATTTT.

This clone was picked up a small number of times. The chain joins TRBV7-9 to TRBJ1-2; TRBD1 matches at 7 bases. CDR3 length equals 15 residues. Germline lookup yields CDR1 SEHNR and CDR2 FQNEAQ (reference sequence). J was trimmed by 6 bases and V by 3 bases; bases with no gene match: 10. CDR3 region: CASSFGRTGADGYTF. The CDR3, as DNA: TGTGCCAGCAGCTTTGGGCGGACAGGAGCGGATGGCTACACCTTC. The complete variable domain, with remaining parts taken from reference TRBV7-9 and TRBJ1-2, reads DTGVSQNPRHKITKRGQNVTFRCDPISEHNRLYWYRQTLGQGPEFLTYFQNEAQLEKSRLLSDRFSAERPKGSFSTLEIQRTEQGDSAMYLCASSFGRTGADGYTFGSGTRLTVV.

V usage is TRBV12-3 or TRBV12-4 and J usage is TRBJ1-2; D is uncertain. With 6 bases removed from V and 7 bases from J, the gap between germline ends came to 15 bases. The CDR3 has 13 amino acids. Written as DNA, the CDR3 is TGTGCCAGCAGCCCAGACTTGGTTGCTGGCTACACCTTC. Its translation: CASSPDLVAGYTF.

The V gene is TRBV19, the J gene TRBJ2-3, with 8 bases that match TRBD2. This CDR3 is 17 amino acids long. Trimming at V came to 5 bases and at J to 3 bases, leaving 13 bases not matched to a gene. Germline loops: CDR1 LNHDA, CDR2 SQIVND (reference sequence). The CDR3 nucleotides are TGTGCCAGTAGTGTCACCCAAAGCGGGAGTGTTACAGATACGCAGTATTTT. Translation gives CASSVTQSGSVTDTQYF.

This clone came up once. The DNA for the CDR3 is TGTGCCTGGAAAGGGACAGAATTTACCTACGAGCAGTACTTC. Its protein is CAWKGTEFTYEQYF. The V gene is TRBV30, the J gene TRBJ2-7; TRBD1 agrees at 7 bases. CDR3 length: 14 residues. Germline CDR1 GTSNPN, CDR2 SVGIG (reference sequence). Losses at the gene ends were 4 bases for V and 2 bases for J; bases not matched to a gene: 8.

The V call is TRBV3-1 (or the pseudogene TRBV3-2), the J call TRBJ2-7; 8 bases map to TRBD1. V trimming: 0 bases; J trimming: 0 bases; junction bases outside the gene matches: 10. Germline lookup yields CDR1 LGHDT and CDR2 YNNKEL (reference sequence). The CDR3 loop spans 18 amino acids. The CDR3: CASSQEFGTGFFSYEQYF. CDR3 nucleotides: TGTGCCAGCAGCCAAGAATTCGGGACAGGCTTTTTCTCCTACGAGCAGTACTTC.

J is TRBJ1-5 and V is TRBV11-2, with a weak D call TRBD1 (6 bases). The CDR3 runs 14 residues. Per germline, CDR1 SGHAT and CDR2 FQNNGV. The V gene lost 5 bases and the J gene lost 5 bases, with 13 bases spanning the gap. CDR3 amino acids: CASSTGTSDQPQHF. CDR3 nucleotide sequence: TGTGCCAGCAGCACCGGGACAAGTGATCAGCCCCAGCATTTT.

The V and J genes are TRBV11-2 and TRBJ2-6, with D maybe TRBD2 (5 bases). The CDR3 spans 13 residues. Trimming left V 6 bases short and J 4 bases short, with 7 bases between. Germline values: CDR1 SGHAT, CDR2 FQNNGV. The CDR3 region is CASRRAGANVLTF. The DNA for the CDR3 is TGTGCCAGCAGGAGGGCGGGGGCCAACGTCCTGACTTTC.

This chain joins TRBV19 and TRBJ2-3; 7 bases agree with TRBD2. The germline V gene has CDR1 LNHDA and CDR2 SQIVND (reference sequence). V shed 5 bases and J 2 bases; nucleotides not matched to a gene: 7. CDR3 length: 15 residues. DNA of the CDR3: TGTGCCAGTAGTCGCAGGACTAGGCTCACAGATACGCAGTATTTT. Translation gives CASSRRTRLTDTQYF.

V usage is TRBV5-1 and J usage is TRBJ2-1, with 10 bases identical to TRBD2. With 2 bases clipped from V and 7 bases from J, the junction kept 12 bases outside the gene matches. The germline gives CDR1 SGHRS, CDR2 YFSETQ. The CDR3 consists of 17 residues. The DNA for the CDR3 is TGCGCCAGCAGCTTTGGACTAGCGGCCCAACCCGGGAATGAGCAGTTCTTC. Its protein is CASSFGLAAQPGNEQFF.

The DNA of the CDR3 is TGTGCCAGCAGCCCCCTGGGACAGGGACCTAATGAAAAACTGTTTTTT. The encoded protein is CASSPLGQGPNEKLFF. The chain carries TRBV7-8 and TRBJ1-4; TRBD1 matches at 9 bases. V lost 5 bases, J lost 3 bases, and 7 bases stayed unmatched. CDR3 length equals 16 residues. The germline gives CDR1 SGHVS, CDR2 FQNEAQ.

The chain links TRBV9 to TRBJ1-5; D is undetermined. Trimming stripped 0 bases from V and 0 bases from J, with 10 bases between. Looked up from germline, CDR1 is SGDLS and CDR2 is YYNGEE. The CDR3 length is 16 residues. CDR3: CASSVGGGDSNQPQHF. The CDR3 DNA follows: TGTGCCAGCAGCGTAGGCGGCGGAGATAGCAATCAGCCCCAGCATTTT.

The chain uses TRBV24-1 and TRBJ1-2; D is unclear. This CDR3 is built from 15 residues. V was cut by 3 bases and J by 2 bases, with 12 bases left in between. The V gene's germline CDR1 is KGHDR and CDR2 SFDVKD. Here the CDR3 reads CATSDPREFNYGYTF. The CDR3 DNA reads TGTGCCACCAGTGATCCCCGGGAGTTCAACTATGGCTACACCTTC.

V is TRBV28 and J is TRBJ2-7; 11 bases map to TRBD1. Germline CDR1 reads MDHEN; CDR2 reads SYDVKM. CDR3 length: 16 amino acids. V was pared by 6 bases and J by 6 bases, with 13 bases of the junction left unmatched. The CDR3 DNA is TGTGCCAGCAGCGTCATGGGACAGGGGGGTATTGGCGAGCAGTACTTC. Protein product: CASSVMGQGGIGEQYF.

The chain employs TRBV20-1 and TRBJ2-1; tentatively, D is TRBD2 (5 bases). Germline CDR1 reads DFQATT; CDR2 reads SNEGSKA (reference sequence). Trimming took off 3 bases at V and 4 bases at J, with 22 bases between the two ends. CDR3 size: 17 residues. In nucleotides, the CDR3 is TGCAGTGCTAGTGGCGCTAGAGGGTTCGTTCAATACAATGAGCAGTTCTTC. Protein product: CSASGARGFVQYNEQFF.

The J gene is TRBJ2-1, the V gene TRBV7-8; tentative D call: TRBD2 (6 bases). V gave up 2 bases and J gave up 8 bases, with 13 bases separating them. The CDR3 is made up of 14 amino acids. Germline V gene sequence: CDR1 SGHVS, CDR2 FQNEAQ. This CDR3 is CASSLNSASDEQFF. CDR3 DNA: TGTGCCAGCAGCTTAAATTCGGCTAGCGATGAGCAGTTCTTC.